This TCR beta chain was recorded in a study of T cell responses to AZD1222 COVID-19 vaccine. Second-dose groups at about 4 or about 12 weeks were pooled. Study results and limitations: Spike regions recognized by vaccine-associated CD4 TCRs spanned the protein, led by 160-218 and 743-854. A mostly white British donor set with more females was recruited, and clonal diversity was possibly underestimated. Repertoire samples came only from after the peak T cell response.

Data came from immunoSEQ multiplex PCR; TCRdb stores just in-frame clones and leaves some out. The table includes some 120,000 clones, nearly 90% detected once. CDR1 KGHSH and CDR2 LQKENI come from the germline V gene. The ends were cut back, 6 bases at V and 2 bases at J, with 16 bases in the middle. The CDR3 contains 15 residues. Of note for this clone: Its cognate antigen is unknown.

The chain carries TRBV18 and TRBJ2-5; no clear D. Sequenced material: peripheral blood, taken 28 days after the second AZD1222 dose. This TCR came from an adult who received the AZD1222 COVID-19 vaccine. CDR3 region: CASSRSTALQETQYF. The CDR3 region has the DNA TGTGCCAGCTCCCGGAGTACAGCTCTACAAGAGACCCAGTACTTC.